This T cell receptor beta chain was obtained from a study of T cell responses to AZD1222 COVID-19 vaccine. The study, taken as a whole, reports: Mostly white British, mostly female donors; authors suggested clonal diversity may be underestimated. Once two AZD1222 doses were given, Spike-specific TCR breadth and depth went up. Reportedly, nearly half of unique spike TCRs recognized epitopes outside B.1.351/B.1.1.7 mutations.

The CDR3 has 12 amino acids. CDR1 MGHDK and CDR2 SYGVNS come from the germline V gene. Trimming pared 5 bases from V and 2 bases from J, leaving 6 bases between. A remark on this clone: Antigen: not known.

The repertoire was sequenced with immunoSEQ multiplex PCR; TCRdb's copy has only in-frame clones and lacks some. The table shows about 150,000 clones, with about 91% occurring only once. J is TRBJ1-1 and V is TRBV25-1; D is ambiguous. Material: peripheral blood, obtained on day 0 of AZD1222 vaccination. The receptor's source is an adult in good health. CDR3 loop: CASSRGNTEAFF. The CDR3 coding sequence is TGTGCCAGCAGTCGGGGTAACACTGAAGCTTTCTTT.